This T cell receptor beta chain originates from a study of blood T cells in healthy people across ages. In regard to this clonotype: Its specificity is not known.

CDR1 and CDR2 from the germline V gene are SGHVS and FNYEAQ. This CDR3 region has 15 residues. A second PCR of roughly 7 to 11 cycles used a sample-barcoded 5' primer and a J-beta primer mix. Unique molecular identifiers of 12 random nucleotides labeled each cDNA. In TCRdb, the 5' RACE reads were re-called with MiXCR into one record per CDR3 protein. The sample has roughly 1.6 million distinct CDR3 sequences, about 31% seen once; the top ten hold around 11%. Study-level points and caveats: CMV status of donors was unknown, possibly confounding expanded clonotype changes.

The donors, aged roughly 6 to 90, were healthy Caucasians from Russia. The V call is TRBV7-6, the J call TRBJ2-7; possibly TRBD1 or TRBD2 for D (5 bases each). The J call may be in error: the DNA end matches TRBJ2-5 better. Sample: blood. This TCR came from a woman aged 25 to 39 in good health. The CDR3 DNA sequence: TGTGCCAGCAGCTTAGTGGGACGTCAGGGAGAGACCCAGTACTTC. The encoded protein is CASSLVGRQGETQYF.